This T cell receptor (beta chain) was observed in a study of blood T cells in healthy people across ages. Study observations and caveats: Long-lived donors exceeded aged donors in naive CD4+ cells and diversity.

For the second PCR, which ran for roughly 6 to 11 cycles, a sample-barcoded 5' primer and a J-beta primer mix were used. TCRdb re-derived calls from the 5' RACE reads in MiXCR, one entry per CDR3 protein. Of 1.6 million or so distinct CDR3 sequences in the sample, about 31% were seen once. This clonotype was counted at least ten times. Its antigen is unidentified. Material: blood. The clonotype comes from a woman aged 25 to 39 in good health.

The CDR3 nucleotides read TGTGCCAGCAGTGGTGACAGGGGATACTACGAGCAGTACTTC. Its protein product is CASSGDRGYYEQYF. V is TRBV25-1 and J is TRBJ2-7; TRBD1 matches 8 bases. The trim removed 4 bases at V and 3 bases at J, leaving 5 bases unmatched. The CDR3 consists of 14 residues. Germline CDR1 and CDR2: MGHDK and SYGVNS.